These 11 T cell receptor beta chains share one sample of origin, sequenced in a study of blood T cell repertoires in COVID-19. The repertoire was sequenced with immunoSEQ multiplex PCR; TCRdb's copy has only in-frame clones and lacks some. The table shows roughly 250,000 clones, with over 90% occurring only once. Sequencing was performed on peripheral blood. These receptors originate from a man under 40 with COVID-19, enrolled during active disease.

The chain employs TRBV3-1 (or the pseudogene TRBV3-2) and TRBJ2-3; 8 bases line up with TRBD2. CDR3 size: 13 residues. The germline CDR1 and CDR2 sequences are LGHDT and YNNKEL (reference sequence). The J segment lost 6 bases and the V segment lost 8 bases, leaving 7 bases of the junction unmatched. The CDR3 DNA is TGTGCCAGCCGGGAAAGCGGGGGTGATACGCAGTATTTT. Translated, it gives CASRESGGDTQYF.

J is TRBJ1-2 and V is TRBV10-3; TRBD1 aligns across 7 bases. The CDR3 has 13 amino acids. CDR1 is ENHRY, CDR2 SYGVKD, per germline. J was trimmed by 8 bases and V by 0 bases; bases with no gene match: 3. The CDR3 DNA sequence: TGTGCCATCAGTGAGTCATCAGGGGGAGGCTACACCTTC. Protein product: CAISESSGGGYTF.

The V and J genes are TRBV21-1 and TRBJ1-3; the table's D call of TRBD1 was not tested on the DNA. TRBV21-1 is a documented pseudogene. This CDR3 is built from 18 residues. The CDR3 DNA follows: TGTGCCAGCAGCAGCGGAAGTGATAAGGACAGGGTTGGAAACACCATATATTTT. It yields the protein CASSSGSDKDRVGNTIYF.

The chain employs TRBV2 and TRBJ1-1; D unclear. The CDR3 extends over 15 amino acids. Looked up from germline, CDR1 is SNHLY and CDR2 is FYNNEI. Trimming cost V 0 bases and J 2 bases, with 10 bases left between them. CDR3 DNA: TGTGCCAGCAGTGAAGCTCGGGAATTTAACACTGAAGCTTTCTTT. Protein sequence: CASSEAREFNTEAFF.

This chain uses TRBV2 with TRBJ2-5, with 7 bases lining up with TRBD2. With V trimmed by 8 bases and J by 8 bases, 5 bases remained unmatched. The V gene's germline CDR1 is SNHLY and CDR2 FYNNEI. The CDR3 length is 11 residues. The CDR3: CASGGDATQYF. CDR3 nucleotide sequence: TGTGCCAGCGGGGGGGACGCCACCCAGTACTTC.

This chain uses TRBV7-9 with TRBJ1-2; the match to TRBD1 covers 10 bases. V was pared by 5 bases and J by 6 bases, with 9 bases of the junction left unmatched. The CDR3 has 15 residues. Germline CDR1 and CDR2: SEHNR and FQNEAQ (reference sequence). The CDR3 DNA is TGTGCCAGCAGCACAACAGGGACAGGGGCGAATGGCTACACCTTC. This sequence encodes CASSTTGTGANGYTF.

V gene TRBV5-5 combines with J gene TRBJ2-5; unclear D gene. Germline V lookup: CDR1 SGHKS, CDR2 YYEKEE (reference sequence). V was trimmed by 2 bases and J by 2 bases, leaving 7 bases between them. The CDR3 is made up of 13 amino acids. The CDR3 nucleotides read TGTGCCAGCAGCTTTAGCACACAAGAGACCCAGTACTTC. Amino acids: CASSFSTQETQYF. Combining the CDR3 with reference TRBV5-5 and TRBJ2-5 gives the whole variable domain DAGVTQSPTHLIKTRGQQVTLRCSPISGHKSVSWYQQVLGQGPQFIFQYYEKEERGRGNFPDRFSARQFPNYSSELNVNALLLGDSALYLCASSFSTQETQYFGPGTRLLVL.

This chain uses TRBV10-2 with TRBJ1-5, with 11 bases matching TRBD1. V lost 8 bases, J lost 6 bases, and 6 bases stayed unmatched. This CDR3 is 14 amino acids long. The germline V gene has CDR1 WSHSY and CDR2 SAAADI. The DNA for the CDR3 is TGCGCCAGCGAGGACAGGGGGCTCCGTCAGCCCCAGCATTTT. It encodes CASEDRGLRQPQHF.

The chain has TRBV3-1 (or the pseudogene TRBV3-2) and TRBJ2-6; D is unclear. Trimming took 0 bases from V and 0 from J, leaving 3 bases between them. The CDR3 has 15 residues. Germline values: CDR1 LGHDT, CDR2 YNNKEL (reference sequence). CDR3: CASSQDNSGANVLTF. The CDR3 DNA reads TGTGCCAGCAGCCAAGATAACTCTGGGGCCAACGTCCTGACTTTC.

The J gene is TRBJ1-2, the V gene TRBV7-2, with D possibly TRBD1 on 6 matching bases. Trimming removed 1 base from V and 1 base from J, with 13 bases in between. The germline V gene encodes CDR1 SGHTA and CDR2 FQGNSA. The CDR3 extends over 16 amino acids. The CDR3 nucleotides are TGTGCCAGCAGCTTAGGATTGGACAGCCTTAACTATGGCTACACCTTC. This gives the protein CASSLGLDSLNYGYTF.

The J gene is TRBJ1-2, the V gene TRBV2, with 10 bases aligning to TRBD1. V dropped 6 bases and J dropped 8; count of bases not matched to a gene: 6. Germline assignment: CDR1 SNHLY and CDR2 FYNNEI. The CDR3 spans 13 residues. CDR3 amino acids: CASSKGQGPGYTF. CDR3 nucleotide sequence: TGTGCCAGCAGCAAGGGACAGGGGCCCGGCTACACCTTC.